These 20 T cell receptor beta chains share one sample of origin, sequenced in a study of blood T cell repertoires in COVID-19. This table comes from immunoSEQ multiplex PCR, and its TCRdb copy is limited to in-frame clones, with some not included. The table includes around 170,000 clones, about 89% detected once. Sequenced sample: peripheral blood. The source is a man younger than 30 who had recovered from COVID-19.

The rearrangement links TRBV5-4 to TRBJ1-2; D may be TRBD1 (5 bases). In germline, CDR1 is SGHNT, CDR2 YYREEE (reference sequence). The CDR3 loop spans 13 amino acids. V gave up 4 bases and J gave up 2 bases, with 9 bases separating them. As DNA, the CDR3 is TGTGCCAGCAGCCCCGACAGCAACTATGGCTACACCTTC. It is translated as CASSPDSNYGYTF.

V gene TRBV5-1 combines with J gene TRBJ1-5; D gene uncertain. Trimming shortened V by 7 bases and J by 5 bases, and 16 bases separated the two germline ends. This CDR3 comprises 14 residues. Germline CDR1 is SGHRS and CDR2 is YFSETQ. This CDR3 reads CASSTGSGDQPQHF. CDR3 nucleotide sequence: TGCGCCAGCTCTACCGGTTCTGGAGATCAGCCCCAGCATTTT.

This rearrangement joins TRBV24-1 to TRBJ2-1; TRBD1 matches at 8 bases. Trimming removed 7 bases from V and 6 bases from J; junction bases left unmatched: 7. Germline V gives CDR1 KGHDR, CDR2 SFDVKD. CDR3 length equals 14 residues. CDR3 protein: CATSDRGEGNEQFF. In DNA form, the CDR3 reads TGTGCCACCAGCGACAGGGGAGAGGGCAATGAGCAGTTCTTC.

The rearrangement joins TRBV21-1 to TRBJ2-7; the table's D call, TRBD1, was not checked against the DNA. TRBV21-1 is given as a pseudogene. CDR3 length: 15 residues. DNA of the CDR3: TGTGCCAGCAGCAAGAACAACAGGGGTAAGCACGAGCAGTACTTC. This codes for CASSKNNRGKHEQYF.

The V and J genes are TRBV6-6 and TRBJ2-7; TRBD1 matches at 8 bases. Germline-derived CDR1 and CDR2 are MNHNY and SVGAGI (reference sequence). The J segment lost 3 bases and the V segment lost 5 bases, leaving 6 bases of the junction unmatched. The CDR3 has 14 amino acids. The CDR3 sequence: CASSKGQGGYEQYF. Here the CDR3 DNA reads TGTGCCAGCAGTAAAGGACAGGGAGGCTACGAGCAGTACTTC.

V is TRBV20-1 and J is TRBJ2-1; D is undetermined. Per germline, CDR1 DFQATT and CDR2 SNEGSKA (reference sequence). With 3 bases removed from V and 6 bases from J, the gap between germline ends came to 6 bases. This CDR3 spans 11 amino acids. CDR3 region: CSASLSNEQFF. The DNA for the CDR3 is TGCAGTGCTAGCCTCAGCAATGAGCAGTTCTTC.

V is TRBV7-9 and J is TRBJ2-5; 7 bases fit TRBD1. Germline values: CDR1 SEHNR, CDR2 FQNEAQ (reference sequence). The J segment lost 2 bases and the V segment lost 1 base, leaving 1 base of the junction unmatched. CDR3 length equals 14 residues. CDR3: CASSLVGQQETQYF. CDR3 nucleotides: TGTGCCAGCAGCTTAGTGGGACAGCAAGAGACCCAGTACTTC.

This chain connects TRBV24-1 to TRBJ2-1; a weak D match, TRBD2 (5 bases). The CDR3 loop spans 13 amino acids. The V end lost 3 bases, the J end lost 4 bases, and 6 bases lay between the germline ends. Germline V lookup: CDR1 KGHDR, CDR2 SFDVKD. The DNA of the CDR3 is TGTGCCACCAGTGATACTAGTTACAATGAGCAGTTCTTC. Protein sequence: CATSDTSYNEQFF.

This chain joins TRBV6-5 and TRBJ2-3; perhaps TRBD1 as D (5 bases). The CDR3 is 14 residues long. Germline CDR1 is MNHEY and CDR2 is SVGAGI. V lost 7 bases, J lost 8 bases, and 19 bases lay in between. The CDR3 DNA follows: TGTGCCAGCAAGTTGGACACGGTTTTTGGTACGCAGTATTTT. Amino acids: CASKLDTVFGTQYF.

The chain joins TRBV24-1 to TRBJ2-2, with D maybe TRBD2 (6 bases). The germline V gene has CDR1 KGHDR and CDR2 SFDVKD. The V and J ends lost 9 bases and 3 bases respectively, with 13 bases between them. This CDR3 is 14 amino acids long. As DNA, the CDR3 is TGTGCCACCGCGGGAATTGGTGACACCGGGGAGCTGTTTTTT. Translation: CATAGIGDTGELFF.

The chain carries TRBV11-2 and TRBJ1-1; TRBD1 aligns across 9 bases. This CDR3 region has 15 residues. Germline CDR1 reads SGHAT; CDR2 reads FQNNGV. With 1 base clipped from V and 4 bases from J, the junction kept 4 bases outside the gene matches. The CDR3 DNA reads TGTGCCAGCAGCTTAGCGGGACAGGGTATCACTGAAGCTTTCTTT. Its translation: CASSLAGQGITEAFF.

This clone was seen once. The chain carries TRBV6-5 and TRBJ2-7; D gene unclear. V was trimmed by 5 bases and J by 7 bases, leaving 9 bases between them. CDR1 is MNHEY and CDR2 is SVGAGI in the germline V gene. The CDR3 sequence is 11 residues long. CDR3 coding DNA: TGTGCCAGCAGTCCCGGAGCAGAGCAGTACTTC. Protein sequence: CASSPGAEQYF.

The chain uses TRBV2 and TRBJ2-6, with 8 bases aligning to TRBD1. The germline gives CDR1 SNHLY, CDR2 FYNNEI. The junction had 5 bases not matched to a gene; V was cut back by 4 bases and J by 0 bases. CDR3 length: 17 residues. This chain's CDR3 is CASSGDRGGSGANVLTF. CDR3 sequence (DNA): TGTGCCAGCAGTGGTGACAGGGGCGGCTCTGGGGCCAACGTCCTGACTTTC.

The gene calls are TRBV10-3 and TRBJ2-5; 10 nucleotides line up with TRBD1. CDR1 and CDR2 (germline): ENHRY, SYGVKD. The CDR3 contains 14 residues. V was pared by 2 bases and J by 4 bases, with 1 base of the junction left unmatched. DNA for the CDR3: TGTGCCATCAGTGAGGGGACAGGGGTAGAGACCCAGTACTTC. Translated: CAISEGTGVETQYF.

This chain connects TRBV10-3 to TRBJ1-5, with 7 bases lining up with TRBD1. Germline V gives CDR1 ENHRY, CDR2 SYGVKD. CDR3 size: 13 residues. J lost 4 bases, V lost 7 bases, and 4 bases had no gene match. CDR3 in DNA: TGTGCCATCACGAGGGGGCTTAATCAGCCCCAGCATTTT. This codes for CAITRGLNQPQHF.

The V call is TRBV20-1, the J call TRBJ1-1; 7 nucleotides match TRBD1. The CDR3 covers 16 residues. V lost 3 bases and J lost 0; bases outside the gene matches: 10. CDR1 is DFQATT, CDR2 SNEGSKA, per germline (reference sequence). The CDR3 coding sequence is TGCAGTGCTAGTGGTGTGACGGACAGGCTGAACACTGAAGCTTTCTTT. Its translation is CSASGVTDRLNTEAFF.

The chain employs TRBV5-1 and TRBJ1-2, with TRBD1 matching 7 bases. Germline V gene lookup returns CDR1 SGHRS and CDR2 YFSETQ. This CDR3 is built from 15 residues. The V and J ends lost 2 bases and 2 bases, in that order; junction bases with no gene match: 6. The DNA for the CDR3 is TGCGCCAGCAGCTTACAGGGGTCGATGAACTATGGCTACACCTTC. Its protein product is CASSLQGSMNYGYTF.

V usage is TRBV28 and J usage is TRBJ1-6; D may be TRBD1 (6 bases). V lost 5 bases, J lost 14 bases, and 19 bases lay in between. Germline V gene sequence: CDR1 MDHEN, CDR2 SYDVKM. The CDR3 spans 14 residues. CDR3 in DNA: TGTGCCAGCAGTGGGGACAACCTCCCTGGAGCCCTCCACTTT. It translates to CASSGDNLPGALHF.

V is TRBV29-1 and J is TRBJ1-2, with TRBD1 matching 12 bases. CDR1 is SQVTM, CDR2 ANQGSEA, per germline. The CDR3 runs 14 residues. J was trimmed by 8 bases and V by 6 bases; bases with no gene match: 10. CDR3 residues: CSVAPGTGGGGYTF. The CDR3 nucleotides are TGCAGCGTCGCCCCAGGGACAGGGGGCGGCGGCTACACCTTC. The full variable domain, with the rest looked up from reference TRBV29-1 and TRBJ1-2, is SAVISQKPSRDICQRGTSLTIQCQVDSQVTMMFWYRQQPGQSLTLIATANQGSEATYESGFVIDKFPISRPNLTFSTLTVSNMSPEDSSIYLCSVAPGTGGGGYTFGSGTRLTVV.

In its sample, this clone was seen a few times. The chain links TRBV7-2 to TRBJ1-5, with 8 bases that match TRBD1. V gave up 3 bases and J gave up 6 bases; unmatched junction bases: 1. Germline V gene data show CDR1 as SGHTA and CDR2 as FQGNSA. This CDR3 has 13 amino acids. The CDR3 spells CASSFDRGQPQHF. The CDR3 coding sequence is TGTGCCAGCAGCTTCGACAGGGGTCAGCCCCAGCATTTT.